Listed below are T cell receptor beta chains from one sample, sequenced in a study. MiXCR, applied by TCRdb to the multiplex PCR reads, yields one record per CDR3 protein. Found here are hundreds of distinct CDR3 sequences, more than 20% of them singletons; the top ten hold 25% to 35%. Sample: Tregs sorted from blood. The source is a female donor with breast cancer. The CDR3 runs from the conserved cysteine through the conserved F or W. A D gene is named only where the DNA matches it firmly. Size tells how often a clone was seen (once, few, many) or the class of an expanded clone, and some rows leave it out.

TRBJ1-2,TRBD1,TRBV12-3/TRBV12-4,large,TGTGCCAGCAGTCACAGGGGCTATTCGTGGGGCTACACCTTC,CASSHRGYSWGYTF
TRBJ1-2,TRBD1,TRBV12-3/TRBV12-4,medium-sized,TGTGCCAGCAATCTCGGACAGGGAGGTGGCTACACCTTC,CASNLGQGGGYTF
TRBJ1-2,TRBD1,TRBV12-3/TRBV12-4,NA,TGTGCCAGCAGTCCCTGGGGACAGGGATATGGCTACACCTTC,CASSPWGQGYGYTF
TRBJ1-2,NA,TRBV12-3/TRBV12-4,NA,TGTGCCAGCAGTCCCGGACTCGACTATGGCTACACCTTC,CASSPGLDYGYTF
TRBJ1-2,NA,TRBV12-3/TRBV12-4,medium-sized,TGTGCCAGCACCCCGGACGGGAGTGATGGCTACACCTTC,CASTPDGSDGYTF
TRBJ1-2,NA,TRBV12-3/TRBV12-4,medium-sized,TGTGCCAGCAGTTTAGCGGGCAGGGTAAAAGATGGCTACACCTTC,CASSLAGRVKDGYTF
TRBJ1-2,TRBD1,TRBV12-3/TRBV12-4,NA,TGTGCCAGCAGTTTAGCGGACAGGGTAAATGGCTACACCTTC,CASSLADRVNGYTF
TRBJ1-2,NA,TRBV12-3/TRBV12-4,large,TGTGCCAGCAGTTTAAAGGGGCGTAACTATGGCTACACCTTC,CASSLKGRNYGYTF
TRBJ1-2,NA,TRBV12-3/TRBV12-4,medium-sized,TGTGCCAGCACCCACTCAGGGTCTCATGGCTACACCTTC,CASTHSGSHGYTF
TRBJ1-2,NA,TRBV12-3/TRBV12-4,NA,TGTGCCGGGAGAACTACAGGGTCCTATGGCTACACCTTC,CAGRTTGSYGYTF
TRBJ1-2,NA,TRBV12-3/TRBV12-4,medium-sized,TGTGCCAGCAGTTCCGACAGGTTTTATGGCTACACCTTC,CASSSDRFYGYTF
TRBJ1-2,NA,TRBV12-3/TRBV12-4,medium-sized,TGTGCCAGCAGTAGAGAGCGCCCAAGCTACTACACCTTC,CASSRERPSYYTF
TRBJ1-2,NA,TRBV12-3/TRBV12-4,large,TGTGCCAGCAGTTTAGCGAGTAGGGGCAGGGCTGGCTACACCTTC,CASSLASRGRAGYTF
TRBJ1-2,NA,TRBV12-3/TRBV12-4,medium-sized,TGTGCCAGCAGTTTAGCGCTGAGTTTCCTGAATGGCTACACCTTC,CASSLALSFLNGYTF
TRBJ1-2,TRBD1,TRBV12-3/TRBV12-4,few,TGTGCCAGCAGTTTGGCGACAGGGTCCGCCTATGGCTACACCTTC,CASSLATGSAYGYTF
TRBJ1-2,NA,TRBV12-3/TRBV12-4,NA,TGTGCCAGCAGCAGCAGTTTTGGTGCTCTTTTCTATGGCTACACCTTC,CASSSSFGALFYGYTF
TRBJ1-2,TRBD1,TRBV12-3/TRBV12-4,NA,TGTGCCAGCAGTCTTGGACAGGGGAACTATGGCTACACCTTC,CASSLGQGNYGYTF
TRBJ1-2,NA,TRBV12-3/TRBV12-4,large,TGTGCCAGCAGTTCAGGGGTCCGGTACTATGGCTACACCTTC,CASSSGVRYYGYTF
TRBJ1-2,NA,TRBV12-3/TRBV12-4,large,TGTGCCAGCAGCTACAGGGCGAATGGCTACACCTTC,CASSYRANGYTF
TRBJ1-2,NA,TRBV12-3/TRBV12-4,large,TGTGCCAGCAGTTCGCGTCATGGCTACACCTTC,CASSSRHGYTF
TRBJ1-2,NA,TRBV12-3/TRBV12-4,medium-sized,TGTGCCAGCAGTTCAGGGGCCTATGGCTACACCTTC,CASSSGAYGYTF
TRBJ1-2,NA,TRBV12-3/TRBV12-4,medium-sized,TGTGCCAGCAGTTTAGACCGAGGAAGAGGCTACACCTTC,CASSLDRGRGYTF
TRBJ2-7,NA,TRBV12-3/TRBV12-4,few,TGTGCCAGCAGTCCCACCCGAAAAGGCTACGAGCAGTACTTC,CASSPTRKGYEQYF
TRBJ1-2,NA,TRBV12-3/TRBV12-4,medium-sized,TGTGCCAGCAGTTTCCGCCTAGGAGGGCCTGTAGATGGCTACACCTTC,CASSFRLGGPVDGYTF
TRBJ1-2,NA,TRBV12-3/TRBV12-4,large,TGTGCCAGCAGTTTACGGAGTAACTATGGCTACACCTTC,CASSLRSNYGYTF
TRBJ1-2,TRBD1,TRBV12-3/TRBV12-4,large,TGTGCCAGCAGTCGACAGGGCGAAAATGGCTACACCTTC,CASSRQGENGYTF
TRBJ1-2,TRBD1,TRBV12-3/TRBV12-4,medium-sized,TGTGCCACCCGCCGGGGACAGGGCTTCTATGGCTACACCTTC,CATRRGQGFYGYTF
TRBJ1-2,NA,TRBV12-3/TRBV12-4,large,TGTGCCAGCAGTACCCCGGTGAGCCGGACGAATGGCTACACCTTC,CASSTPVSRTNGYTF
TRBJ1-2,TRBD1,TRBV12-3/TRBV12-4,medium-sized,TGTGCCAGCACACCGGGACAGGGGAGATTTGGCTACACCTTC,CASTPGQGRFGYTF
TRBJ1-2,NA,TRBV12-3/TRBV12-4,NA,TGTGCCAGCAGGCAGGAGGGGCTTGGCTACACCTTC,CASRQEGLGYTF
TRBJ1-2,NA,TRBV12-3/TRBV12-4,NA,TGTGCCAGCAGTTTATCCCAAGGGGCTGACTATGGCTACACCTTC,CASSLSQGADYGYTF
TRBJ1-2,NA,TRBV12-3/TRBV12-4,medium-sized,TGTGCCAGCAGTTACCCGATCTATGGCTACACCTTC,CASSYPIYGYTF
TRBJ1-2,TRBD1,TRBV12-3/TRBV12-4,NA,TGTGCCAGCAGTCGGGACAGGGCGGGTGGCTACACCTTC,CASSRDRAGGYTF
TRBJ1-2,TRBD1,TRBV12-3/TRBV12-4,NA,TGTGCCAGCAGCTTATTCGGACAGGGGAACTATGGCTACACCTTC,CASSLFGQGNYGYTF
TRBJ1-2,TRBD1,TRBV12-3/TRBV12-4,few,TGTGCCAGCAGACTCGGACAGGGGAAAGGGAGCTACACCTTC,CASRLGQGKGSYTF
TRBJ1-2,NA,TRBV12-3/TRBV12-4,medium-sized,TGTGCCAGCACCCCGGGACGGTACTTTCGCTACACCTTC,CASTPGRYFRYTF
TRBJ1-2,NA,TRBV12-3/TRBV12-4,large,TGTGCCAGCAGTTTGGAGGGAGTCCCTAACTATGGCTACACCTTC,CASSLEGVPNYGYTF
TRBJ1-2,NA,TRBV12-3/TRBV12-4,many,TGTGCCAGCAGTTTGGGGACCGGGCGAGGCTACACCTTC,CASSLGTGRGYTF
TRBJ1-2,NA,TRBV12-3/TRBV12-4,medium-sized,TGTGCCAGCAGGCGGGTGGGGCTTGGCTACACCTTC,CASRRVGLGYTF
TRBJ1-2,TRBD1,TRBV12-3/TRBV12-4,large,TGTGCCAGCAGCCGTCGACAGGGACTACGATATGGCTACACCTTC,CASSRRQGLRYGYTF
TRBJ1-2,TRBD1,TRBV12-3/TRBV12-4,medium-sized,TGTGCCAGCAGTCGACAGGGAGATTGGTATGGCTACACCTTC,CASSRQGDWYGYTF
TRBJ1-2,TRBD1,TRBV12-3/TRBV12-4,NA,TGTGCCAGCACTCTTGCGGGGACAGGGCACTATGGCTACACCTTC,CASTLAGTGHYGYTF
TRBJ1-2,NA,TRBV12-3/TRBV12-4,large,TGTGCCAGCAGGAAGGCCGGGACGGGGAACTATGGCTACACCTTC,CASRKAGTGNYGYTF
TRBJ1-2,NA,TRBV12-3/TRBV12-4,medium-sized,TGTGCCAGCAGTTCCGGGCCCTCCTTCCAGAGGAGCTATGGCTACACCTTC,CASSSGPSFQRSYGYTF
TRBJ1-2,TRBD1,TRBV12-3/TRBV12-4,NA,TGTGCCAGCAGTGGCGGGACAGGGTCCTATGGCTACACCTTC,CASSGGTGSYGYTF
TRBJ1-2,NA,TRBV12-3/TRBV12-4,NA,TGTGCCAGCAGGAGTACAGGGAACTATGGCTACACCTTC,CASRSTGNYGYTF
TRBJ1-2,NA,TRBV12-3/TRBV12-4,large,TGTGCCAGCAGTTTACCGACTGGACTCGGCTACACCTTC,CASSLPTGLGYTF